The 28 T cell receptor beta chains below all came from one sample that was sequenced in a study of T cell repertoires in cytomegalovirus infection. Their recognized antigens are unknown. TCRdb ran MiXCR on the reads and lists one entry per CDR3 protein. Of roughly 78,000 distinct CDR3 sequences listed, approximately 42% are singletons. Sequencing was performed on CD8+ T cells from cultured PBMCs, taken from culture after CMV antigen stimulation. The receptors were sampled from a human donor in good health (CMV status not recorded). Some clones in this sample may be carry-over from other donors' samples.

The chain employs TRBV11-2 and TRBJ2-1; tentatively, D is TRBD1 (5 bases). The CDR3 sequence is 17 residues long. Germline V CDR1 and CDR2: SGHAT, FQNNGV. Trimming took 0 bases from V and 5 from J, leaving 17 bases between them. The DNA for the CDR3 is TGTGCCAGCAGCTTAGATGGTGCCAGGGTTCACAACAATGAGCAGTTCTTC. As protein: CASSLDGARVHNNEQFF.

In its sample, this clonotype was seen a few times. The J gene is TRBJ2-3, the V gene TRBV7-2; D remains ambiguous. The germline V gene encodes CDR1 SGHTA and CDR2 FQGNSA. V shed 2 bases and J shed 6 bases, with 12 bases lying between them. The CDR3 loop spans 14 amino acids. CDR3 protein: CASSLSPEGDTQYF. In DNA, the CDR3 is TGTGCCAGCAGCTTAAGCCCGGAAGGGGATACGCAGTATTTT.

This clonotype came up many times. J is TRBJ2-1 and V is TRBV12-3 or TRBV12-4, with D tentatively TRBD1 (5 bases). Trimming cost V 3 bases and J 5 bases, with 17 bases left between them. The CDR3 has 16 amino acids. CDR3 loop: CASSLGLDRPNNEQFF. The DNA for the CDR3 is TGTGCCAGCAGTTTGGGGCTAGACCGGCCTAACAATGAGCAGTTCTTC.

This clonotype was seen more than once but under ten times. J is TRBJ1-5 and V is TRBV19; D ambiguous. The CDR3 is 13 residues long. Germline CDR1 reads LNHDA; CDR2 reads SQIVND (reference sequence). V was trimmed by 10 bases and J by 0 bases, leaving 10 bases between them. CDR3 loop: CATDGYSNQPQHF. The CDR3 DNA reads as TGTGCCACCGACGGTTATAGCAATCAGCCCCAGCATTTT.

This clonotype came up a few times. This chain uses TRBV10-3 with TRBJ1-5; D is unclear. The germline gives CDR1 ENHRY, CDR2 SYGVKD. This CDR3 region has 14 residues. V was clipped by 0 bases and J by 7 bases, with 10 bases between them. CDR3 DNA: TGTGCCATCAGTGAGTCGCCCGGGAACCAGCCCCAGCATTTT. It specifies CAISESPGNQPQHF.

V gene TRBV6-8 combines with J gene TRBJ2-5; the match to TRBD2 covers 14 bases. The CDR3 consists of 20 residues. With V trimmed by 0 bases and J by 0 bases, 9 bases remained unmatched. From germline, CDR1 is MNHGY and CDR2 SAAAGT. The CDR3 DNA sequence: TGTGCCAGCAGTTACTCAGGGACTAGCGGGGGCCCCGGAAACCAAGAGACCCAGTACTTC. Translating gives CASSYSGTSGGPGNQETQYF.

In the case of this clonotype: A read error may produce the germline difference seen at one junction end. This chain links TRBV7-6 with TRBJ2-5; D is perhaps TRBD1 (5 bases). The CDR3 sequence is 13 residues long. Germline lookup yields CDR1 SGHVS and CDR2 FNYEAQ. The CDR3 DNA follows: TGTGCTAGCAGCCAGACAGTCCAAGAGACCCAGTACTTC. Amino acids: CASSQTVQETQYF.

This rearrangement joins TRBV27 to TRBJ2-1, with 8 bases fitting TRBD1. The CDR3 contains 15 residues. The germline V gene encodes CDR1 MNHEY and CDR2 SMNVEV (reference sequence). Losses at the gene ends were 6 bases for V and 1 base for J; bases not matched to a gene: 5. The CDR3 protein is CASRPQGASYNEQFF. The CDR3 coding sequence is TGTGCCAGCAGACCTCAGGGGGCATCCTACAATGAGCAGTTCTTC.

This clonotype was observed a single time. The DNA for the CDR3 is TGTGCCAGCAGTTTTGGGGGCCCCTATTATGGCTACACCTTC. Residues: CASSFGGPYYGYTF. The V call is TRBV28, the J call TRBJ1-2; D might be TRBD1 (6 bases). The CDR3 covers 14 residues. The germline V and J ends were trimmed by 3 bases and 5 bases, with 13 bases remaining between them. Germline loops: CDR1 MDHEN, CDR2 SYDVKM.

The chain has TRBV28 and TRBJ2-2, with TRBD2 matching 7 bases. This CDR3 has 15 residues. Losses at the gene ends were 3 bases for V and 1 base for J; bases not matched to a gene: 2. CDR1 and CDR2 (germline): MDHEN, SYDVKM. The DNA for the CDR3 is TGTGCCAGCAGTTTCGGGGGGTGGAACACCGGGGAGCTGTTTTTT. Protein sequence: CASSFGGWNTGELFF. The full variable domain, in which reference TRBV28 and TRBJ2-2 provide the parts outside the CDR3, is DVKVTQSSRYLVKRTGEKVFLECVQDMDHENMFWYRQDPGLGLRLIYFSYDVKMKEKGDIPEGYSVSREKKERFSLILESASTNQTSMYLCASSFGGWNTGELFFGEGSRLTVL.

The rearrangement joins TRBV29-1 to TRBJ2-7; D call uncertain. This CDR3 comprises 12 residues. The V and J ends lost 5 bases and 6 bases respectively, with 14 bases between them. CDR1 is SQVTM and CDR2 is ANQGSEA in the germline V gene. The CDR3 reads CSVNPPGSEQYF. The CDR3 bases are TGCAGCGTTAATCCCCCCGGAAGCGAGCAGTACTTC.

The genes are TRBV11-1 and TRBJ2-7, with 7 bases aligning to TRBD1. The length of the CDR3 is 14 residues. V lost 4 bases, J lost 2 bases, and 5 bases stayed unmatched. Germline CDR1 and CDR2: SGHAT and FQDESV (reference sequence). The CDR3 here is CASSYTGATYEQYF. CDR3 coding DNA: TGTGCCAGCAGCTACACAGGGGCCACCTACGAGCAGTACTTC.

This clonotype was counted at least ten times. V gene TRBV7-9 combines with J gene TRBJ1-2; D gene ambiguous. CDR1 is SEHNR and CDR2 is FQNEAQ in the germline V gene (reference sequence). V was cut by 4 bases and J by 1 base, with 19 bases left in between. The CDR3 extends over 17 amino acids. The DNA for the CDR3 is TGTGCCAGCAGCTCATCGCGGGATGAGGACCTTAACTATGGCTACACCTTC. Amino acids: CASSSSRDEDLNYGYTF.

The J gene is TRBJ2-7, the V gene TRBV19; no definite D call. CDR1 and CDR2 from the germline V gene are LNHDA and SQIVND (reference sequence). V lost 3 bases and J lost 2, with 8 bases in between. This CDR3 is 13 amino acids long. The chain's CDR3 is CASSMFLAYEQYF. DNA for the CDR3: TGTGCCAGTAGTATGTTTCTCGCCTACGAGCAGTACTTC.

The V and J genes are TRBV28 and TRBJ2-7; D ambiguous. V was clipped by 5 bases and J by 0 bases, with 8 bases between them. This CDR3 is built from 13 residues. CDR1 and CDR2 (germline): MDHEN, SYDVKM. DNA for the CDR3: TGTGCCAGCAGTCCTACCTACTCCTACGAGCAGTACTTC. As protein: CASSPTYSYEQYF.

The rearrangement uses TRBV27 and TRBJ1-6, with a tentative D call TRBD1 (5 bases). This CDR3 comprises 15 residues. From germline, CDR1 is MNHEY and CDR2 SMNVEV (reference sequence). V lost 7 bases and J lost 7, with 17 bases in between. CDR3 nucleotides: TGTGCCAGCATATTACCGCAGGGCTCCAATTCACCCCTCCACTTT. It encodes CASILPQGSNSPLHF.

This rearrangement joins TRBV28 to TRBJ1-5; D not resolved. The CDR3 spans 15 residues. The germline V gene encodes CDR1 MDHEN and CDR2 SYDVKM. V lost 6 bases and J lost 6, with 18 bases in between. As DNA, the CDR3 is TGTGCCAGCAGCCCCCCGAGCGGGCAAGGTCAGCCCCAGCATTTT. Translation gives CASSPPSGQGQPQHF.

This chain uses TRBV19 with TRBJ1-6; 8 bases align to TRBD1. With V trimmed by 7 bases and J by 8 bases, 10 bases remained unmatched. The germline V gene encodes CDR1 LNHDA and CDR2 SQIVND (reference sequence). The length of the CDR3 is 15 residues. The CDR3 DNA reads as TGTGCCAGTACCACTTCCGGACAGGGAGATTCACCCCTCCACTTT. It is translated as CASTTSGQGDSPLHF.

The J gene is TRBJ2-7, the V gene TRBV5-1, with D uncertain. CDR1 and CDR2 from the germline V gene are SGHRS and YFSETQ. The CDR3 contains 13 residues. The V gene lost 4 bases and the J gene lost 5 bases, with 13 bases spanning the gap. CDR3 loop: CASSPAPEDEQYF. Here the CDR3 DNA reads TGCGCCAGCAGCCCAGCCCCAGAGGACGAGCAGTACTTC.

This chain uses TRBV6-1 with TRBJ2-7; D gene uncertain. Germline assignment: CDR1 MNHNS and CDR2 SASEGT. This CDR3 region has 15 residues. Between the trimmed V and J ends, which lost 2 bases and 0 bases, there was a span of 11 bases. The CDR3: CASSERPTGSYEQYF. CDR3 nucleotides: TGTGCCAGCAGTGAAAGACCGACGGGCTCCTACGAGCAGTACTTC.

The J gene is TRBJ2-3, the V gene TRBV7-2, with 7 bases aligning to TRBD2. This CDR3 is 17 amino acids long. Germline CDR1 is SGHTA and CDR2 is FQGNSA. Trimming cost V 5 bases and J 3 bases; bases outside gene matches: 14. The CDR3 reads CASSLRIAGPGTDTQYF. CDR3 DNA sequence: TGTGCCAGCAGCCTTCGGATAGCGGGTCCCGGGACAGATACGCAGTATTTT.

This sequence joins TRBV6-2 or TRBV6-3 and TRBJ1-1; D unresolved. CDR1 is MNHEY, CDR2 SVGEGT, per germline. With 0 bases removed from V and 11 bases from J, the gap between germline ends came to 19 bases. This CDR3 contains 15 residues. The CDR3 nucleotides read TGTGCCAGCAGTTACTCGATCCACGGCAGTCTGAAGGCTTTCTTT. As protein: CASSYSIHGSLKAFF.

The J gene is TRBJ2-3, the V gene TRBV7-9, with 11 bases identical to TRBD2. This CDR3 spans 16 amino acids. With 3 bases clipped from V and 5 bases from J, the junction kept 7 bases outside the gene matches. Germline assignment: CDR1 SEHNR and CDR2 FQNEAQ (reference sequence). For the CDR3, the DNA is TGTGCCAGCAGCTTTCCTAGCGGGGGGCTAGAAGATACGCAGTATTTT. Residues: CASSFPSGGLEDTQYF.

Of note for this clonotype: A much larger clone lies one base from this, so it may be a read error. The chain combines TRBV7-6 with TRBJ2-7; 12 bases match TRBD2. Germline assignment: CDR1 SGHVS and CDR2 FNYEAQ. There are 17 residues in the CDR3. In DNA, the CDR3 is TGTGTCAGCAGACAACTAGCGGGGGGCGCACTGAACTACGAGCAGTACTTC. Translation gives CVSRQLAGGALNYEQYF.

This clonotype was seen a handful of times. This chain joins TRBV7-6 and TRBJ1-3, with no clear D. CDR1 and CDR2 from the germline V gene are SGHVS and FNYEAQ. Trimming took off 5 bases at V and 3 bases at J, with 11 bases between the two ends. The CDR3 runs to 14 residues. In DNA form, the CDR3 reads TGTGCCAGCAGCCAAGACGGGATTGGAAACACCATATATTTT. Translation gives CASSQDGIGNTIYF.

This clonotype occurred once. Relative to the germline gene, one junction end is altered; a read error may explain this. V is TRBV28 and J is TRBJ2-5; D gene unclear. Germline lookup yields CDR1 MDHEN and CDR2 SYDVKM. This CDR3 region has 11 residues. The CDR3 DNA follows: TGTGCCAGCGGTTTCAGAGAGACCCAGTACTTC. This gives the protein CASGFRETQYF.

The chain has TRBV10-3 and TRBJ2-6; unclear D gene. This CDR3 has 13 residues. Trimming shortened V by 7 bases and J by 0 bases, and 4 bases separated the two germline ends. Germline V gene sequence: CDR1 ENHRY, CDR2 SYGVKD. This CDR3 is CAITTSGANVLTF. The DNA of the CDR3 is TGTGCCATCACCACCTCTGGGGCCAACGTCCTGACTTTC.

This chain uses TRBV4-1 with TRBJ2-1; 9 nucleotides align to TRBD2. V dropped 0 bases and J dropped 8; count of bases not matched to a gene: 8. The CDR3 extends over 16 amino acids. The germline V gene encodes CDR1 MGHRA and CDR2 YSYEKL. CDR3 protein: CASSQDLGGGAYEQFF. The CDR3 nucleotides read TGCGCCAGCAGCCAAGATCTTGGCGGGGGGGCGTATGAGCAGTTCTTC.